One and the same sample provided the 5 T cell receptor beta chains below, sequenced in a study of yellow fever vaccine responses in identical twins (dated by TCRdb to between 2017 and 2018). Receptor amplification or capture employed RT-PCR. The run used an Illumina HiSeq 2500. TCRdb handled the public reads itself, with Q25 trimming in fastp and clone calling in MiXCR, and kept productive beta chains. Each record represents a unique CDR3 protein, reported with the most common genes and DNA among its rows. Counted in this sample were tens of thousands of distinct CDR3 sequences; around 77% of them appeared once. Clones ranked in the top ten supply around 4.8% of the sample. This specimen was T cells from blood (PBMCs), unsorted or a sorted subset (not recorded which), taken before or after yellow fever vaccination (not recorded which). The receptors stem from a woman between 18 and 29 years old who received the yellow fever vaccine. Donor details come from another sample of the same person, matched by shared clones.

The CDR3 DNA reads TGTGCCAGCAGCTCCACAGGGTCGAACACTGAAGCTTTCTTT. The encoded protein is CASSSTGSNTEAFF. The rearrangement links TRBV11-1 to TRBJ1-1; a weak D match, TRBD1 (6 bases). The V and J ends lost 4 bases and 1 base respectively, with 10 bases between them. Germline loops: CDR1 SGHAT, CDR2 FQDESV (reference sequence). CDR3 length equals 14 residues.

J is TRBJ1-4 and V is TRBV4-1; D is uncertain. V lost 1 base and J lost 0, with 12 bases in between. Germline lookup yields CDR1 MGHRA and CDR2 YSYEKL. The CDR3 length is 17 residues. The CDR3: CASSQAPRPPTNEKLFF. The CDR3 region has the DNA TGCGCCAGCAGCCAAGCCCCCAGACCGCCAACTAATGAAAAACTGTTTTTT.

This clonotype was observed a handful of times. This rearrangement joins TRBV9 to TRBJ2-1; 7 bases are shared with TRBD2. The CDR3 contains 15 residues. Germline V gives CDR1 SGDLS, CDR2 YYNGEE. The V gene end was trimmed by 0 bases and the J gene end by 4 bases; junction bases not matched to a gene: 4. CDR3 in amino acids: CASSVDSSGYNEQFF. CDR3 coding DNA: TGTGCCAGCAGCGTAGACTCTAGCGGTTACAATGAGCAGTTCTTC.

The chain recombines TRBV5-5 with TRBJ2-2; TRBD2 matches at 7 bases. The CDR3 is 14 amino acids. After removal of 7 bases from V and 3 bases from J, the junction contained 6 bases not matched to a gene. Germline V CDR1 and CDR2: SGHKS, YYEKEE (reference sequence). The CDR3 loop reads CASREAHHTGELFF. The DNA of the CDR3 is TGTGCCAGCCGGGAGGCACACCACACCGGGGAGCTGTTTTTT.

V is TRBV11-1 and J is TRBJ2-7, with D possibly matching TRBD1 (5 bases). The CDR3 is 13 residues long. Per germline, CDR1 SGHAT and CDR2 FQDESV (reference sequence). V was cut by 4 bases and J by 2 bases, with 9 bases left in between. This chain's CDR3 is CASSSRQTYEQYF. The DNA of the CDR3 is TGTGCCAGCAGCTCCCGACAGACCTACGAGCAGTACTTC.